The rows below give T cell receptor beta chains drawn from one sample of a study of T-cell reconstitution after alpha-beta-depleted transplantation in children. MiXCR was run by TCRdb on the PCR reads, yielding one entry per CDR3 protein. The table records nearly 550,000 distinct CDR3 sequences, about 17% of them present only once. Here the sequenced sample was PBMCs from the stem cell graft donor, taken from the stem cell graft. The receptors come from a human donor who donated a stem cell graft to a child with acute lymphoblastic leukemia. CDR3s include the opening cysteine and the closing phenylalanine or tryptophan. A D gene is named only where the DNA matches it firmly. Size tells how often a clone was seen (once, few, many) or the class of an expanded clone, and some rows leave it out.

j_call	clone_size	v_call	d_call	cdr3_aa	cdr3_nt
TRBJ2-5	few	TRBV5-1	TRBD2	CASSSLAGGAQETQYF	TGCGCCAGCAGCTCCTTAGCGGGAGGGGCCCAAGAGACCCAGTACTTC
TRBJ1-2	NA	TRBV4-2	NA	CASSQEEAGAYYGYTF	TGTGCCAGCAGCCAAGAGGAGGCGGGGGCGTACTATGGCTACACCTTC
TRBJ2-5	NA	TRBV5-6	TRBD2	CASSRGLAGPETQETQYF	TGTGCCAGCAGTCGAGGACTAGCGGGACCCGAAACCCAAGAGACCCAGTACTTC
TRBJ2-5	NA	TRBV6-5	NA	CASSYSLQGRETQYF	TGTGCCAGCAGTTACTCCCTGCAGGGCCGAGAGACCCAGTACTTC
TRBJ2-1	many	TRBV5-1	TRBD2	CASSLVIAGDEQFF	TGCGCCAGCAGCTTGGTAATAGCGGGAGATGAGCAGTTCTTC
TRBJ1-3	few	TRBV20-1	NA	CSANTGPGNTIYF	TGCAGTGCTAATACAGGGCCAGGAAACACCATATATTTT
TRBJ2-1	few	TRBV7-9	TRBD2	CASSLLAGRVDEQFF	TGTGCCAGCAGCTTACTAGCGGGAAGGGTAGATGAGCAGTTCTTC
TRBJ2-7	few	TRBV4-1	NA	CASSQEATSYEQYF	TGCGCCAGCAGCCAAGAGGCTACCTCCTACGAGCAGTACTTC
TRBJ2-7	few	TRBV4-2	TRBD2	CASRPSGTYEQYF	TGTGCCAGTCGACCTAGCGGGACCTACGAGCAGTACTTC
TRBJ2-7	NA	TRBV7-8	NA	CASSLGTGLARASYEQYF	TGTGCCAGCAGCTTAGGGACAGGACTAGCCCGAGCTTCCTACGAGCAGTACTTC
TRBJ2-5	few	TRBV5-1	TRBD1	CASSLAFGTEQETQYF	TGCGCCAGCAGCTTGGCCTTCGGGACAGAACAAGAGACCCAGTACTTC
TRBJ2-7	NA	TRBV29-1	TRBD2	CSVEPWSSGREGEQYF	TGCAGCGTTGAGCCCTGGTCTAGCGGGAGAGAAGGCGAGCAGTACTTC
TRBJ2-7	few	TRBV12-3/TRBV12-4	TRBD2	CASSLAGLREQYF	TGTGCCAGCAGCTTAGCGGGTTTAAGGGAGCAGTACTTC
TRBJ2-5	NA	TRBV15	TRBD2	CATSRLAGGGETQYF	TGTGCCACCAGCAGACTAGCGGGAGGCGGAGAGACCCAGTACTTC
TRBJ1-1	few	TRBV18	NA	CASNQDSYTEAFF	TGTGCCAGTAATCAAGACAGTTACACTGAAGCTTTCTTT
TRBJ2-7	NA	TRBV12-3/TRBV12-4	NA	CASSPSGDHEQYF	TGTGCCAGCAGCCCCTCGGGAGACCACGAGCAGTACTTC
TRBJ2-1	NA	TRBV7-8	TRBD2	CASSFTGLAGTNEQFF	TGTGCCAGCAGCTTTACGGGACTAGCGGGAACGAATGAGCAGTTCTTC
TRBJ2-7	few	TRBV5-1	NA	CASSPITFSYEQYF	TGCGCCAGCTCCCCCATAACGTTCTCCTACGAGCAGTACTTC
TRBJ2-4	few	TRBV27	NA	CASSFYDPGRSQVIQYF	TGTGCCAGCAGTTTCTACGACCCGGGGCGTTCACAGGTCATTCAGTACTTC
TRBJ2-5	few	TRBV2	TRBD2	CASSGGLAVYQETQYF	TGTGCCAGCAGTGGGGGACTAGCGGTTTACCAAGAGACCCAGTACTTC
TRBJ2-1	few	TRBV12-3/TRBV12-4	TRBD1	CASSPGQVEPYNEQFF	TGTGCCAGCAGTCCCGGACAGGTCGAGCCTTACAATGAGCAGTTCTTC
TRBJ1-1	few	TRBV27	NA	CASSFWRTNTEAFF	TGTGCCAGCAGTTTTTGGCGGACGAACACTGAAGCTTTCTTT
TRBJ2-7	NA	TRBV11-2	TRBD1	CASSLGTGGMISYEQYF	TGTGCCAGCAGCTTAGGGACAGGGGGGATGATTTCCTACGAGCAGTACTTC
TRBJ2-1	few	TRBV20-1	NA	CSKGAGNNEQFF	TGCAGTAAAGGGGCGGGAAACAATGAGCAGTTCTTC
TRBJ1-5	few	TRBV7-6	NA	CASSPSIGVDQPQHF	TGTGCCAGCAGCCCGTCAATCGGGGTAGATCAGCCCCAGCATTTT
TRBJ2-7	few	TRBV20-1	TRBD2	CSAGTVASGQYEQYF	TGCAGTGCTGGAACTGTGGCTAGCGGCCAGTACGAGCAGTACTTC
TRBJ2-2	few	TRBV29-1	TRBD1	CSVEDRAGGELFF	TGCAGCGTTGAGGACAGGGCGGGCGGGGAGCTGTTTTTT
TRBJ2-5	NA	TRBV29-1	NA	CSAGSGSEETQYF	TGCAGCGCAGGGTCCGGGTCGGAAGAGACCCAGTACTTC
TRBJ2-1	many	TRBV6-2/TRBV6-3	NA	CASGYNEQFF	TGTGCCAGCGGGTACAATGAGCAGTTCTTC
TRBJ1-2	NA	TRBV27	NA	CASSTRGRFNYGYTF	TGTGCCAGCAGTACCCGCGGACGGTTTAACTATGGCTACACCTTC
TRBJ1-1	NA	TRBV18	TRBD1	CASSGGTGMNTEAFF	TGTGCCAGCTCGGGAGGGACAGGGATGAACACTGAAGCTTTCTTT
TRBJ2-5	NA	TRBV7-9	NA	CASSLGVRVETQYF	TGTGCCAGCAGCTTAGGGGTCCGAGTGGAGACCCAGTACTTC
TRBJ2-7	few	TRBV29-1	NA	CSVSDSYEQYF	TGCAGCGTCTCTGATTCCTACGAGCAGTACTTC
TRBJ2-7	NA	TRBV4-1	TRBD1	CASSHFLRGQGSHEQYF	TGCGCCAGCAGCCACTTCCTGCGAGGACAGGGTTCCCACGAGCAGTACTTC
TRBJ2-2	NA	TRBV5-1	NA	CASSLTPAGLYTGELFF	TGCGCCAGCAGCTTGACTCCCGCAGGACTTTACACCGGGGAGCTGTTTTTT
TRBJ1-1	many	TRBV12-3/TRBV12-4	NA	CASSLRTAEAFF	TGTGCCAGCAGTTTAAGGACGGCTGAAGCTTTCTTT
TRBJ2-1	few	TRBV11-3	NA	CASSPGVISYNEQFF	TGTGCCAGCAGCCCCGGGGTTATCTCCTACAATGAGCAGTTCTTC
TRBJ2-1	NA	TRBV6-5	NA	CASSYSAGGAHNNEQFF	TGTGCCAGCAGTTACTCGGCAGGCGGGGCACATAACAATGAGCAGTTCTTC
TRBJ1-4	NA	TRBV7-2	TRBD1	CASSLEQGVYEKLFF	TGTGCCAGCAGCTTAGAACAGGGGGTATATGAAAAACTGTTTTTT
TRBJ2-3	few	TRBV20-1	NA	CSANTDGTDTQYF	TGCAGTGCAAATACGGACGGGACAGATACGCAGTATTTT
TRBJ1-1	few	TRBV6-1	NA	CASSKRNMNTEAFF	TGTGCCAGCAGTAAACGGAATATGAACACTGAAGCTTTCTTT
TRBJ1-5	many	TRBV5-5	TRBD1	CASSTKDRGQRQPQHF	TGTGCCAGCAGCACGAAAGACAGGGGGCAAAGACAGCCCCAGCATTTT